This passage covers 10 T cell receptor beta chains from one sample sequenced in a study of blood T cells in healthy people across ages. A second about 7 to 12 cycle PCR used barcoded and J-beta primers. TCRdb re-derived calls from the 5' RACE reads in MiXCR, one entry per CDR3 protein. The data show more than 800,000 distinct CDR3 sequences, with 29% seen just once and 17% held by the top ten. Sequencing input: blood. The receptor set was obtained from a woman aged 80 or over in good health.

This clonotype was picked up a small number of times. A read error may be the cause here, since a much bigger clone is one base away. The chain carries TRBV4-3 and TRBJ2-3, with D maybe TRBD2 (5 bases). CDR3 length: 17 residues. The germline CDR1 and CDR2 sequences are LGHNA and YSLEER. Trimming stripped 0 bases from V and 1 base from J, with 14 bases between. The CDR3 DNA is TGCGCCAGCAGCCAAGAATTTTGGAGGTTCCGCACAGATACGCAGTATTTT. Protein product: CASSQEFWRFRTDTQYF.

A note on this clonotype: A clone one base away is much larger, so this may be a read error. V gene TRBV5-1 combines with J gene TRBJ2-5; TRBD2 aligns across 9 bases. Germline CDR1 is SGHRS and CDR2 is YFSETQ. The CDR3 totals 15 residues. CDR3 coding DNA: TGCACCAGCAGCGTGTCGCGGGGGGGCGGAGAGACCCAGTACTTC. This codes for CTSSVSRGGGETQYF.

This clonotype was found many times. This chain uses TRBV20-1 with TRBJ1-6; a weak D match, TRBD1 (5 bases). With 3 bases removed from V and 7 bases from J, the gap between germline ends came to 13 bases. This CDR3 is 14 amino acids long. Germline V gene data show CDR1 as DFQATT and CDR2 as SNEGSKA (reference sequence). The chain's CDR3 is CSARSDRLNSPLHF. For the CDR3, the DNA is TGCAGTGCTAGGTCCGACAGACTAAATTCACCCCTCCACTTT.

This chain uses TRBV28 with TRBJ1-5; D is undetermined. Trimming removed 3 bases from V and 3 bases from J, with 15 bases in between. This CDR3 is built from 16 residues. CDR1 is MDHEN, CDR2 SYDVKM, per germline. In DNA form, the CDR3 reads TGTGCCAGCAGTTTCGTTCACCGGAGCAACAATCAGCCCCAGCATTTT. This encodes CASSFVHRSNNQPQHF.

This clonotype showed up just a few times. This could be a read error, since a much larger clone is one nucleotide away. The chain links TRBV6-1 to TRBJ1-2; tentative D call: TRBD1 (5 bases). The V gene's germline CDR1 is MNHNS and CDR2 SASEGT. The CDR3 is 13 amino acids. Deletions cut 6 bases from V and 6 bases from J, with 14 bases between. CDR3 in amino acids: CASRPGRGDGYTF. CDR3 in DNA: TGTGCCAGCAGACCGGGACGGGGGGATGGCTACACCTTC.

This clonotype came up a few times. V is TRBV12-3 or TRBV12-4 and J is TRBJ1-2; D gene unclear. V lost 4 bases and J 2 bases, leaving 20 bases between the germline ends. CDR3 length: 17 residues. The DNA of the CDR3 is TGTGCCAGCAGTTCGTACAGCCAACCTCATGAAAACTATGGCTACACCTTC. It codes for CASSSYSQPHENYGYTF.

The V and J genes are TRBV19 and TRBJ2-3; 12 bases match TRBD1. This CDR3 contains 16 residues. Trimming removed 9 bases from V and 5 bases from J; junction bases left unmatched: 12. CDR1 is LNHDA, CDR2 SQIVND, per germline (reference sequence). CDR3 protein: CASSIPGQGAIDTQYF. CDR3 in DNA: TGTGCCAGCTCTATCCCGGGACAGGGGGCTATAGATACGCAGTATTTT. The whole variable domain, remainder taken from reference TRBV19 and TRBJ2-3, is DGGITQSPKYLFRKEGQNVTLSCEQNLNHDAMYWYRQDPGQGLRLIYYSQIVNDFQKGDIAEGYSVSREKKESFPLTVTSAQKNPTAFYLCASSIPGQGAIDTQYFGPGTRLTVL.

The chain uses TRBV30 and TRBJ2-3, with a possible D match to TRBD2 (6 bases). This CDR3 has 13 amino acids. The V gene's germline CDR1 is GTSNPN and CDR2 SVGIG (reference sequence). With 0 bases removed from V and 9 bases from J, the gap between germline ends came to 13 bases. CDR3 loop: CAWSVKAEGTQYF. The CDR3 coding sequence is TGTGCCTGGAGTGTAAAAGCGGAGGGAACGCAGTATTTT.

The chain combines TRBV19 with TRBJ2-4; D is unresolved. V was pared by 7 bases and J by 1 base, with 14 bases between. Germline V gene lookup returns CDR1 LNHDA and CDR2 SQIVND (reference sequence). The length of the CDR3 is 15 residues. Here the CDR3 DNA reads TGTGCCAGTACCCTGTCCAGTGGGGCCAAAAACATTCAGTACTTC. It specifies CASTLSSGAKNIQYF.

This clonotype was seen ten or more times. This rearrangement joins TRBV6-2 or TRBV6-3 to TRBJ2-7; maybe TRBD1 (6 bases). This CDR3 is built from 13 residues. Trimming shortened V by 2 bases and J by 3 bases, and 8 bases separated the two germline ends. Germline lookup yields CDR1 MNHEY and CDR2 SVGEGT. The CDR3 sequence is CASSYLQGYEQYF. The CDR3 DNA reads TGTGCCAGCAGTTACCTACAGGGCTACGAGCAGTACTTC.